Below, 14 T cell receptor beta chains from the same sample are listed, as sequenced in a study of early T cells in non-severe SARS-CoV-2 infection. TCRdb re-called the 5' RACE reads through MiXCR, storing one row per CDR3 protein. The repertoire holds tens of thousands of distinct CDR3 sequences, with over 8.5% as singletons. Material: whole blood. These receptors all come from an adult who was a healthcare worker with PCR-confirmed SARS-CoV-2 infection or an uninfected control (not recorded which).

Ten or more counts support this clonotype. This chain connects TRBV20-1 to TRBJ2-7; D is undetermined. In germline, CDR1 is DFQATT, CDR2 SNEGSKA (reference sequence). Between the trimmed V and J ends, which lost 0 bases and 4 bases, there was a span of 13 bases. This CDR3 comprises 14 residues. The CDR3 DNA follows: TGCAGTGCTAGAGATGAATCGGGTAATTACGAGCAGTACTTC. Its translation is CSARDESGNYEQYF.

J is TRBJ2-1 and V is TRBV6-1, with 8 bases lining up with TRBD2. The CDR3 extends over 15 amino acids. Germline V gene data show CDR1 as MNHNS and CDR2 as SASEGT. V lost 3 bases and J lost 8; bases outside the gene matches: 9. Here the CDR3 reads CASSEKAGAVYEQFF. CDR3 DNA sequence: TGTGCCAGCAGTGAGAAAGCGGGGGCGGTCTATGAGCAGTTCTTC.

This clonotype was seen at least ten times. V and J are TRBV12-3 or TRBV12-4 and TRBJ2-6; 9 bases match TRBD1. V lost 5 bases, J lost 0 bases, and 11 bases stayed unmatched. The CDR3 is made up of 19 amino acids. The CDR3 is CASSTRGTGRVSGANVLTF. DNA of the CDR3: TGTGCCAGCAGTACCCGCGGGACAGGGAGGGTCTCTGGGGCCAACGTCCTGACTTTC.

This clonotype was seen repeatedly, ten times or more. This chain joins TRBV20-1 and TRBJ1-6; 7 bases agree with TRBD1. CDR3 length: 14 amino acids. V shed 1 base and J 9 bases; nucleotides not matched to a gene: 6. CDR1 is DFQATT and CDR2 is SNEGSKA in the germline V gene (reference sequence). The CDR3 sequence: CSARALTGSSPLHF. As DNA, the CDR3 is TGCAGTGCTAGAGCCCTGACAGGGAGTTCACCCCTCCACTTT.

This clonotype was counted many times. The CDR3 nucleotides read TGTGCCAGCAGCCAAGATAGGCAGGGGGCCCGGAACACTGAAGCTTTCTTT. Amino acids: CASSQDRQGARNTEAFF. This sequence joins TRBV14 and TRBJ1-1, with 8 bases identical to TRBD1. The CDR3 sequence is 17 residues long. V lost 0 bases to trimming and J lost 1 base; unmatched junction nucleotides: 7. Germline CDR1 reads SGHDN; CDR2 reads FVKESK.

This clonotype was observed a few times. The chain employs TRBV9 and TRBJ1-2; 9 bases map to TRBD1. CDR3 size: 14 residues. The junction had 7 bases not matched to a gene; V was cut back by 2 bases and J by 8 bases. CDR1 is SGDLS and CDR2 is YYNGEE in the germline V gene. The DNA for the CDR3 is TGTGCCAGCAGCGTGTCACAGGGGGCCCGCGGCTACACCTTC. Residues: CASSVSQGARGYTF.

In its sample, this clonotype was seen a few times. The V and J genes are TRBV29-1 and TRBJ2-1; D is ambiguous. The V and J ends lost 1 base and 0 bases respectively, with 4 bases between them. This CDR3 comprises 13 residues. Germline lookup yields CDR1 SQVTM and CDR2 ANQGSEA. The CDR3 DNA reads as TGCAGCGTTGAAGCACTCTCCTACAATGAGCAGTTCTTC. Residues: CSVEALSYNEQFF.

This clonotype appeared many times. The CDR3, as DNA: TGTGCCAGCAGCTTAAGTAGCGGGGGCCTCTCCTACAATGAGCAGTTCTTC. Its translation is CASSLSSGGLSYNEQFF. The V gene is TRBV7-2, the J gene TRBJ2-1; 9 bases agree with TRBD2. Losses at the gene ends were 2 bases for V and 0 bases for J; bases not matched to a gene: 5. Germline loops: CDR1 SGHTA, CDR2 FQGNSA. The CDR3 runs 17 residues. The entire variable domain, with the rest obtained from reference TRBV7-2 and TRBJ2-1, is as follows: GAGVSQSPSNKVTEKGKDVELRCDPISGHTALYWYRQSLGQGLEFLIYFQGNSAPDKSGLPSDRFSAERTGGSVSTLTIQRTQQEDSAVYLCASSLSSGGLSYNEQFFGPGTRLTVL.

This clonotype was seen repeatedly, ten times or more. V is TRBV12-3 or TRBV12-4 and J is TRBJ2-1, with D hard to call. The CDR3 is 14 amino acids. V shed 3 bases and J shed 0 bases, with 6 bases lying between them. The chain's CDR3 is CASSFPSSYNEQFF. CDR3 DNA sequence: TGTGCCAGCAGTTTCCCAAGCTCCTACAATGAGCAGTTCTTC.

This clonotype was recorded many times. This sequence joins TRBV12-3 or TRBV12-4 and TRBJ2-7, with a possible D match to TRBD1 (6 bases). V was trimmed by 5 bases and J by 4 bases, leaving 15 bases between them. CDR3 length: 14 amino acids. This CDR3 reads CASSQGGQFYEQYF. CDR3 coding DNA: TGTGCCAGCAGTCAGGGTGGACAGTTTTACGAGCAGTACTTC.

This clonotype was seen a single time. This chain uses TRBV4-3 with TRBJ1-1; the match to TRBD1 covers 9 bases. Per germline, CDR1 LGHNA and CDR2 YSLEER. The trim removed 4 bases at V and 4 bases at J, leaving 10 bases unmatched. The CDR3 totals 16 residues. CDR3 region: CASSLLPGQGFTEAFF. The CDR3 region has the DNA TGCGCCAGCAGCCTCCTCCCGGGACAGGGTTTCACTGAAGCTTTCTTT.

This clonotype has a count of ten or more. V gene TRBV4-2 combines with J gene TRBJ2-1; D ambiguous. Germline values: CDR1 LGHNA, CDR2 YNFKEQ. The CDR3 extends over 13 amino acids. V lost 1 base to trimming and J lost 4 bases, with 5 bases between them. CDR3 DNA sequence: TGTGCCAGCAGCCAAGGGCTATACAATGAGCAGTTCTTC. Translation gives CASSQGLYNEQFF.

This clonotype was detected ten times or more. This chain links TRBV10-1 with TRBJ1-1; the match to TRBD1 covers 8 bases. In germline, CDR1 is WNHNN, CDR2 SYGVQD (reference sequence). This CDR3 has 13 residues. Losses at the gene ends were 7 bases for V and 1 base for J; bases not matched to a gene: 2. This CDR3 reads CASNGQGNTEAFF. The CDR3 DNA reads as TGCGCCAGCAATGGACAGGGGAACACTGAAGCTTTCTTT.

This clonotype has at least ten counts. The J gene is TRBJ1-3, the V gene TRBV15, with 11 bases that match TRBD1. V dropped 3 bases and J dropped 2; count of bases not matched to a gene: 0. Germline CDR1 and CDR2: LNHNV and YYDKDF (reference sequence). This CDR3 has 15 residues. CDR3 bases: TGTGCCACCAGCAGGGGACAGGGGGCTGGAAACACCATATATTTT. It translates to CATSRGQGAGNTIYF.